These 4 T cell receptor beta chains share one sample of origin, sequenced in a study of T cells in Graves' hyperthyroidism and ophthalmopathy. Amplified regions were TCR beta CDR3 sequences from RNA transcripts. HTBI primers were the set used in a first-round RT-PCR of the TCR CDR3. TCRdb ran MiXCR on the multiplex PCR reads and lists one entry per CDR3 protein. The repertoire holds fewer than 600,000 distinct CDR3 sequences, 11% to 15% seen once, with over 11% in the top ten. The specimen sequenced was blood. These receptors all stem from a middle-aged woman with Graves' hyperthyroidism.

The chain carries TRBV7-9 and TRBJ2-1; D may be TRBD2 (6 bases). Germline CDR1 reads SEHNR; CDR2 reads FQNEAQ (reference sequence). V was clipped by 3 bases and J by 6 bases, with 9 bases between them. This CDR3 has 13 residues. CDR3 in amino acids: CASSLVTSNEQFF. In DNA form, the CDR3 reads TGTGCCAGCAGCTTGGTGACTAGCAATGAGCAGTTCTTC.

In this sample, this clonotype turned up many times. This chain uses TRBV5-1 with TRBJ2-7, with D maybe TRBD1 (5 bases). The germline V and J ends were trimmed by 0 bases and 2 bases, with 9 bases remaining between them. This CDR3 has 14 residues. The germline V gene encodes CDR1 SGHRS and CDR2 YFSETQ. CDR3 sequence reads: CASSLDRRPYEQYF. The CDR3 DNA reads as TGCGCCAGCAGCTTGGACAGGCGGCCCTACGAGCAGTACTTC.

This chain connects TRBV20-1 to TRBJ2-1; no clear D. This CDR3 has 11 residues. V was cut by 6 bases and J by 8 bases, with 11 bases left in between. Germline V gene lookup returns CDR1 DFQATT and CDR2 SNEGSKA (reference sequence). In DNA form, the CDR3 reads TGCAGTGCAAGGCCCCGCCATGAGCAGTTCTTC. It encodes CSARPRHEQFF.

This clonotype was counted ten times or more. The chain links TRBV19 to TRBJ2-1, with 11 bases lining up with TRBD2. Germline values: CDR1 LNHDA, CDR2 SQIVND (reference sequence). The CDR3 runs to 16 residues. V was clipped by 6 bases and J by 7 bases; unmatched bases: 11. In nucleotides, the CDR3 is TGTGCCAGTAGCCCCACCGTAGCGGGAGGGGTGAATGAGCAGTTCTTC. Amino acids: CASSPTVAGGVNEQFF.